This record covers a single T cell receptor (beta chain). Its cognate antigen is unknown. The sample belongs to a study of shared clonotypes between healthy human individuals. Study-wide results and caveats: Generation probabilities were higher for clonotypes shared across all four sorted-subset donors than for unshared ones.

Trimming stripped 5 bases from V and 3 bases from J, with 16 bases between. CDR3 length: 15 amino acids. The germline V gene has CDR1 SGHTA and CDR2 FQGNSA. In replicate PCRs of sorted subsets, roughly 190 ng DNA, approximately 30,000 T cell genomes, was used. Repertoires were generated with immunoSEQ multiplex PCR, while TCRdb's copy carries only in-frame clones and drops some. The sample consists of approximately 1,000,000 clones, 75% to 85% of them appearing once. Within Nashville, Tennessee resided all donors, each a Caucasian adult. This TCR came from a man in his late teens or twenties in good health. Some clones in this sample may be carry-over from other donors' samples. The specimen sequenced was memory CD4+ T cells from PBMCs. Indicated subset: CD45RA-negative fraction. The chain is built from TRBV7-2 and TRBJ2-5, with a weak D call TRBD1 (6 bases). The chain's CDR3 is CASSRSGTPEETQYF. The CDR3 DNA follows: TGTGCCAGCAGCCGGTCCGGGACACCAGAAGAGACCCAGTACTTC.